A selection of T cell receptor beta chains follows, all from one sample in a study of shared clonotypes between healthy human individuals. Assay used: immunoSEQ multiplex PCR; TCRdb lists only in-frame clones, some missing. Among about half a million clones listed, approximately 79% were seen once. The specimen was PBMCs. Every receptor here comes from a middle-aged woman in good health. Some clones in this sample may be carry-over from other donors' samples. CDR3s include the opening cysteine and the closing phenylalanine or tryptophan. Each record gives: J gene, V gene, clone size, D gene, CDR3 DNA, CDR3 protein. A D gene is named only where the DNA matches it firmly. Rows may omit the clone size; those that give it use once, few, many or a size class.

TRBJ1-1 TRBV18 . . TGTGCCAGCTCACTTACGCGGGCGGGCACTGAAGCTTTCTTT CASSLTRAGTEAFF
TRBJ1-1 TRBV28 once TRBD1 TGTGCCAGCAGTCCTGTTACAGGGGTCACCCTGAACACTGAAGCTTTCTTT CASSPVTGVTLNTEAFF
TRBJ1-1 TRBV13 . . TGTGCCAGCAGCTTAGATACGGGAGGGACTGAAGCTTTCTTT CASSLDTGGTEAFF
TRBJ2-7 TRBV5-8 . . TGTGCCAGCAGCCCCCAAAGACGAGCGGGCGGGCTCGACGAGCAGTACTTC CASSPQRRAGGLDEQYF
TRBJ2-1 TRBV5-6 . . TGTGCCAGCAGCTCGGGCTCCTACAATGAGCAGTTCTTC CASSSGSYNEQFF
TRBJ2-7 TRBV10-3 . . TGTGCCATCTCAGGACTCCAGTCAGGGCAGTACTTC CAISGLQSGQYF
TRBJ1-3 TRBV28 . . TGTGCCAGCAGTTTAATATCGTTACCATTGACAGGAAACACCATATATTTT CASSLISLPLTGNTIYF
TRBJ1-4 TRBV7-9 . . TGTGCCAGCAGCTTCGATGAAAAACTGTTTTTT CASSFDEKLFF
TRBJ2-5 TRBV27 . . TGTGCCAGCAGTTCCCCGGACAGTCTGGGGACCCAGTACTTC CASSSPDSLGTQYF
TRBJ1-1 TRBV7-2 . TRBD1 TGTGCCAGCAGCCCGGCAGGGGGCCGAGTGAACACTGAAGCTTTCTTT CASSPAGGRVNTEAFF
TRBJ2-7 TRBV19 . TRBD1 TGTGCCAGTAGTTCACAGGGGGTCCCCTACGAGCAGTACTTC CASSSQGVPYEQYF
TRBJ1-5 TRBV19 . . TGTGCCAGTAGCCCGACGCGGGGGGGGCATCAGCCCCAGCATTTT CASSPTRGGHQPQHF
TRBJ2-2 TRBV6-4 many . TGTGCCAGCAGTGACACGGACACCGGGGAGCTGTTTTTT CASSDTDTGELFF
TRBJ2-7 TRBV11-3 . TRBD2 TGTGCCAGCAGCTCCAGACTAGCGGGAGACGAGCAGTACTTC CASSSRLAGDEQYF
TRBJ2-1 TRBV18 few . TGTGCCAGCTCACCACGGACGCCGACACTGGACGACAATGAGCAGTTCTTC CASSPRTPTLDDNEQFF
TRBJ1-5 TRBV7-9 . . TGTGCCAGCAGCTTAGGGGGGGAGGGCCAGCCCCAGCATTTT CASSLGGEGQPQHF
TRBJ2-3 TRBV28 . . TGTGCCAGCAGTTTGGTGGGCCCAGATACGCAGTATTTT CASSLVGPDTQYF
TRBJ2-7 TRBV5-1 . TRBD1 TGCGCCAGCAGCCCGGACAGGACGAGCTCCTACGAGCAGTACTTC CASSPDRTSSYEQYF
TRBJ2-3 TRBV5-1 . . TGCGCCAGCAGCCAGCGTGGATCCCTAGCGAGCCTCACAGATACGCAGTATTTT CASSQRGSLASLTDTQYF
TRBJ2-1 TRBV6-1 many . TGTGCCAGCAGGGACAAAGGAGGGCTCGATGAGCAGTTCTTC CASRDKGGLDEQFF
TRBJ2-6 TRBV6-5 . . TGTGCCAGCAGTAAGGACAGTGGGGCCAACGTCCTGACTTTC CASSKDSGANVLTF
TRBJ1-2 TRBV30 few . TGTGCCTGGAGTGTAAGCAGGGCCTCTAACTATGGCTACACCTTC CAWSVSRASNYGYTF
TRBJ2-2 TRBV2 . . TGTGCCAGCAGAGCTAGCGAGAACACCGGGGAGCTGTTTTTT CASRASENTGELFF
TRBJ1-3 TRBV10-3 few TRBD1 TGTGCCATCAGCGCCGGGACGGGACAGGGGGCGGGTGGAAACACCATATATTTT CAISAGTGQGAGGNTIYF
TRBJ2-2 TRBV7-3 . TRBD1 TGTGCCAGCAGCTCCGGGACAGGGTTGTTGAGGACCGGGGAGCTGTTTTTT CASSSGTGLLRTGELFF
TRBJ2-1 TRBV5-1 . TRBD2 TGCGCCAGCAGCCCGGGAGGTTCCTCCTACAATGAGCAGTTCTTC CASSPGGSSYNEQFF
TRBJ1-3 TRBV30 . . TGTGCCTGGAGTAGAAACACCATATATTTT CAWSRNTIYF
TRBJ2-7 TRBV9 . . TGTGCCAGCAGTCGGGGAAACGAGCAGTACTTC CASSRGNEQYF
TRBJ2-7 TRBV4-1 . TRBD2 TGCGCCAGCAGCCAAAATAAAATTACTAGCGGGAGGCCCTACGAGCAGTACTTC CASSQNKITSGRPYEQYF
TRBJ2-7 TRBV28 . . TGTGTCAGCAGTTCGGACCGCTACGAGCAGTACTTC CVSSSDRYEQYF
TRBJ1-1 TRBV5-1 . TRBD1 TGCGCCAGCACCTCCGGGACAGGGGGTCCTACGAACACTGAAGCTTTCTTT CASTSGTGGPTNTEAFF
TRBJ2-2 TRBV5-4 . TRBD2 TGTGCCAGCAGCATGCCGGGACTAGGAAACACCGGGGAGCTGTTTTTT CASSMPGLGNTGELFF
TRBJ2-2 TRBV7-2 few . TGTGCCAGCAGCGATAGCGCGGACCCATTCACCGGGGAGCTGTTTTTT CASSDSADPFTGELFF
TRBJ2-7 TRBV6-1 . TRBD1 TGTGCCACCGCCGGGACAGGGGCCCGCGAGCAGTACTTC CATAGTGAREQYF
TRBJ2-5 TRBV5-4 once . TGTGCCAGCAGCTTGGGTGGGAGACAAGAGACCCAGTACTTC CASSLGGRQETQYF
TRBJ2-1 TRBV10-3 . . TGTGCCATCAGTGAGTCAACAGGGTCCAATGAGCAGTTCTTC CAISESTGSNEQFF
TRBJ1-5 TRBV6-1 few . TGTGCCAGCAGTGGGGCGGAAAATCAGCCCCAGCATTTT CASSGAENQPQHF
TRBJ2-5 TRBV9 . . TGTGCCAGCAGCGGGGGCGGGCAAGAGACCCAGTACTTC CASSGGGQETQYF
TRBJ1-4 TRBV30 . . TGTGCCTGGAGTGTGGGGGATTACGGAAAACTGTTTTTT CAWSVGDYGKLFF
TRBJ2-1 TRBV13 . TRBD2 TGTGCCAGCAGCTCTATGACTAGCGGGAAAAGCTCCTACAATGAGCAGTTCTTC CASSSMTSGKSSYNEQFF
TRBJ2-5 TRBV29-1 few TRBD1 TGCAGCGTTGACCTACAGGGGGACCAAGAGACCCAGTACTTC CSVDLQGDQETQYF
TRBJ1-2 TRBV25-1 . . TGTGCCAGCAGTGCGGGGAGTAACTATGGCTACACCTTC CASSAGSNYGYTF
TRBJ2-5 TRBV6-6 . TRBD2 TGTGCCAGCAGTTCCGCGGGAGAGCAAGAGACCCAGTACTTC CASSSAGEQETQYF